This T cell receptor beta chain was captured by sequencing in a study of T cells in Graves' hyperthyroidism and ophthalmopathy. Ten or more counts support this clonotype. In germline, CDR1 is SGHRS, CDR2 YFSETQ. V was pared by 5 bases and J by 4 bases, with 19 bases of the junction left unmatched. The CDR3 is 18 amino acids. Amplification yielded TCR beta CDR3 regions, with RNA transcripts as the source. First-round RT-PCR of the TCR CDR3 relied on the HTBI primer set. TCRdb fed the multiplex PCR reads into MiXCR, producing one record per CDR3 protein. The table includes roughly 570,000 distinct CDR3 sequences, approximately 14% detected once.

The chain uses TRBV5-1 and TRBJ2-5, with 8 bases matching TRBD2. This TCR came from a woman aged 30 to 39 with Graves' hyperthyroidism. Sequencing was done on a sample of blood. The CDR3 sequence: CASRGAGEKYGSRETQYF. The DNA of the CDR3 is TGCGCCAGCAGGGGAGCGGGAGAGAAGTATGGAAGTAGAGAGACCCAGTACTTC.